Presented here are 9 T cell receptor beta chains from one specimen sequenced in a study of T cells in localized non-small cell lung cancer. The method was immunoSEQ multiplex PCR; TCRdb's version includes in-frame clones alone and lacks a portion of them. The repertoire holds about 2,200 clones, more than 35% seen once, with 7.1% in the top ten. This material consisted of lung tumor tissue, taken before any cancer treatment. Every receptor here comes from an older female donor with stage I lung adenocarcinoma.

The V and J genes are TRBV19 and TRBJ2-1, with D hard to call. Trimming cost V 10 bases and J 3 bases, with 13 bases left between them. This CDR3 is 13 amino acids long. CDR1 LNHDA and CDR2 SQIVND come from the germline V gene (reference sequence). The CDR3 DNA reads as TGTGCCACCAACCAAGCAGGCTACAATGAGCAGTTCTTC. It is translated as CATNQAGYNEQFF.

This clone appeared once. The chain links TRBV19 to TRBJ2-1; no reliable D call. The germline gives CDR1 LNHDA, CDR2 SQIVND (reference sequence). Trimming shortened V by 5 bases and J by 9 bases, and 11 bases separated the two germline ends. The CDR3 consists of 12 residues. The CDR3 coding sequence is TGTGCCAGTAGTCCCTCCCTAGGTGAGCAGTTCTTC. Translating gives CASSPSLGEQFF.

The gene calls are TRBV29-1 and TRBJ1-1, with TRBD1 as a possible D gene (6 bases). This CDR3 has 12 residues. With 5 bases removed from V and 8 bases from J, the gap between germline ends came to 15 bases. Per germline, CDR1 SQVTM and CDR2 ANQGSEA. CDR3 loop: CSVLNSRGEAFF. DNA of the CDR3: TGCAGCGTTTTAAATTCCAGGGGAGAAGCTTTCTTT.

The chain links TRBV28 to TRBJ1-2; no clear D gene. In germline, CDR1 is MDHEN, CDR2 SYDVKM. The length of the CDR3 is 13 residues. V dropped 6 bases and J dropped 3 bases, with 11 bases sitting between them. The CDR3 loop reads CASRRVLDYGYTF. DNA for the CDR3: TGTGCCAGCAGGAGGGTTCTTGACTATGGCTACACCTTC.

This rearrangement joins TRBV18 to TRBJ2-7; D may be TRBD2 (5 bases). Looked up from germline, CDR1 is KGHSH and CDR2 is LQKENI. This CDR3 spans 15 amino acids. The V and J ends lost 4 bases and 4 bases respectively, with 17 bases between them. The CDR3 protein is CASSLGSGRAYEQYF. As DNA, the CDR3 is TGTGCCAGCTCACTAGGGAGTGGGCGGGCTTACGAGCAGTACTTC.

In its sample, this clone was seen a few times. The CDR3 DNA sequence: TGTGCCAGCAGTCTAATGATCTACACAGATACGCAGTATTTT. Its translation: CASSLMIYTDTQYF. The V and J genes are TRBV2 and TRBJ2-3, with D hard to call. The V end lost 5 bases, the J end lost 2 bases, and 11 bases lay between the germline ends. Looked up from germline, CDR1 is SNHLY and CDR2 is FYNNEI. The CDR3 consists of 14 residues.

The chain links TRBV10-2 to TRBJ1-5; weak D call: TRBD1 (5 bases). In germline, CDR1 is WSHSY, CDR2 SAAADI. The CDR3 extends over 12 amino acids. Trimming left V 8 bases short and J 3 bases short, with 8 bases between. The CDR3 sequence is CASARDNQPQHF. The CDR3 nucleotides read TGCGCCAGCGCCAGGGACAATCAGCCCCAGCATTTT.

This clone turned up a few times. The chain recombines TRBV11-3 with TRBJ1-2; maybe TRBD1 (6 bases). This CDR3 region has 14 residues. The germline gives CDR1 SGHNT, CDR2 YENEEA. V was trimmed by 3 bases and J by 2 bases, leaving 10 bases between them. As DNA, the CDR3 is TGTGCCAGCAGCTTGGCAGGGGCGAACTATGGCTACACCTTC. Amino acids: CASSLAGANYGYTF.

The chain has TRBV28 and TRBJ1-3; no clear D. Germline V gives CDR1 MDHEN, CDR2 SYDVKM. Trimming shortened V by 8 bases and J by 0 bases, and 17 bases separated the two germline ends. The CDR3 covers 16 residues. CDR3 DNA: TGTGCCAGCGGCAACGTCGCGGCAGTCTCTGGAAACACCATATATTTT. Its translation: CASGNVAAVSGNTIYF.